Listed below are T cell receptor beta chains from one sample, sequenced in a study of blood T cell repertoires in COVID-19. TCRdb's copy holds only in-frame clones and misses some; the assay was immunoSEQ multiplex PCR. The sample shows under 170,000 clones, approximately 88% of them seen only once. The sequencing input was peripheral blood. These TCRs come from a man between 70 and 80 years old with acute or convalescent COVID-19. The CDR3 runs from the conserved cysteine through the conserved F or W. D genes are given only for firm matches.

v_gene: TRBV15
d_gene: NA
j_gene: TRBJ1-5
CDR3aa: CATSREVAPQPQHF

v_gene: TRBV29-1
d_gene: NA
j_gene: TRBJ2-7
CDR3aa: CSAGRGFTDEQYF

v_gene: TRBV4-2
d_gene: NA
j_gene: TRBJ1-3
CDR3aa: CASSQGDNREFYGNTIYF

v_gene: TRBV10-2
d_gene: TRBD1
j_gene: TRBJ2-7
CDR3aa: CASRGGTGGSHEQYF

v_gene: TRBV6-1
d_gene: NA
j_gene: TRBJ1-1
CDR3aa: CASSESYTEAFF

v_gene: TRBV11-3
d_gene: NA
j_gene: TRBJ2-2
CDR3aa: CASSSLGGDANTGELFF

v_gene: TRBV5-1
d_gene: TRBD1
j_gene: TRBJ1-6
CDR3aa: CASSRGQGNNSPLHF

v_gene: TRBV19
d_gene: TRBD2
j_gene: TRBJ2-5
CDR3aa: CASGTSGRQETQYF

v_gene: TRBV10-3
d_gene: NA
j_gene: TRBJ1-4
CDR3aa: CAISEGATNEKLFF

v_gene: TRBV6-2/TRBV6-3
d_gene: TRBD2
j_gene: TRBJ2-6
CDR3aa: CASSGTSGRFKVAGANVLTF

v_gene: TRBV7-2
d_gene: NA
j_gene: TRBJ2-7
CDR3aa: CASSLIDRAYEQYF

v_gene: TRBV5-4
d_gene: TRBD1
j_gene: TRBJ2-7
CDR3aa: CASSLKTGGRYEQYF

v_gene: TRBV7-9
d_gene: NA
j_gene: TRBJ2-7
CDR3aa: CASSLFPPDRRRPYEQYF